These T cell receptor beta chains were read from a single sample in a study of Ad26.COV2.S vaccination and SARS-CoV-2 variants. Generated by immunoSEQ multiplex PCR, the TCRdb table keeps only in-frame clones and is missing some. Of some 350,000 clones in the sample, roughly nine tenths were seen once. Sequenced material: peripheral blood, taken after recovery from COVID-19. Receptors originate from a human donor who had recovered from COVID-19. Each CDR3 is given with its conserved first and last residue. Each record gives: V gene, J gene, clone size, D gene, CDR3 protein, CDR3 DNA. D genes are given only for firm matches. A clone size is listed for some rows: how often the clone was seen (once, few, many), or a class if it is expanded.

V gene: TRBV11-1; J gene: TRBJ2-3; clone size: NA; D gene: NA; CDR3 protein: CASSLVRGSTDTQYF; CDR3 DNA: TGTGCCAGCAGCTTGGTACGGGGGAGCACAGATACGCAGTATTTT
V gene: TRBV5-1; J gene: TRBJ1-1; clone size: NA; D gene: TRBD1; CDR3 protein: CASSTTGEVWTEAFF; CDR3 DNA: TGCGCCAGCAGCACCACAGGGGAGGTCTGGACTGAAGCTTTCTTT
V gene: TRBV5-6; J gene: TRBJ1-1; clone size: NA; D gene: NA; CDR3 protein: CASSFTVMNTEAFF; CDR3 DNA: TGTGCCAGCAGTTTCACAGTCATGAACACTGAAGCTTTCTTT
V gene: TRBV15; J gene: TRBJ1-2; clone size: once; D gene: NA; CDR3 protein: CATSRTGYGYTF; CDR3 DNA: TGTGCCACCAGCAGAACGGGCTATGGCTACACCTTC
V gene: TRBV27; J gene: TRBJ1-6; clone size: NA; D gene: TRBD1; CDR3 protein: CASSQTTGVASPLHF; CDR3 DNA: TGTGCCAGCAGTCAAACTACAGGGGTGGCATCACCCCTCCACTTT
V gene: TRBV7-2; J gene: TRBJ1-4; clone size: NA; D gene: NA; CDR3 protein: CASSLWQGDEKLFF; CDR3 DNA: TGTGCCAGCAGCTTATGGCAGGGAGATGAAAAACTGTTTTTT
V gene: TRBV29-1; J gene: TRBJ1-1; clone size: NA; D gene: NA; CDR3 protein: CSVGSWVTEAFF; CDR3 DNA: TGCAGCGTTGGCAGCTGGGTCACTGAAGCTTTCTTT
V gene: TRBV7-6; J gene: TRBJ1-2; clone size: NA; D gene: NA; CDR3 protein: CASSFGVGEYGYTF; CDR3 DNA: TGTGCCAGCAGCTTTGGTGTAGGCGAGTATGGCTACACCTTC
V gene: TRBV25-1; J gene: TRBJ1-1; clone size: NA; D gene: NA; CDR3 protein: CASSEYGGMGTEAFF; CDR3 DNA: TGTGCCAGCAGTGAGTACGGGGGCATGGGCACTGAAGCTTTCTTT
V gene: TRBV6-5; J gene: TRBJ1-2; clone size: once; D gene: NA; CDR3 protein: CASSTAGRDSGYTF; CDR3 DNA: TGTGCCAGCAGCACCGCCGGCAGGGACTCTGGCTACACCTTC
V gene: TRBV7-9; J gene: TRBJ2-3; clone size: NA; D gene: NA; CDR3 protein: CASSLESATGTQYF; CDR3 DNA: TGTGCCAGCAGCTTAGAATCCGCGACAGGCACGCAGTATTTT
V gene: TRBV14; J gene: TRBJ2-5; clone size: NA; D gene: NA; CDR3 protein: CASSSPRGRQETQYF; CDR3 DNA: TGTGCCAGCAGCTCCCCCCGTGGCAGACAAGAGACCCAGTACTTC
V gene: TRBV7-7; J gene: TRBJ2-2; clone size: NA; D gene: NA; CDR3 protein: CASSLTRDRTHPGELFF; CDR3 DNA: TGTGCCAGCAGCCTTACCAGGGATAGGACCCACCCCGGGGAGCTGTTTTTT
V gene: TRBV20-1; J gene: TRBJ2-5; clone size: NA; D gene: NA; CDR3 protein: CSSSIQETQYF; CDR3 DNA: TGCAGCAGCAGTATCCAAGAGACCCAGTACTTC
V gene: TRBV5-6; J gene: TRBJ2-5; clone size: NA; D gene: TRBD1; CDR3 protein: CASSITGGGTQYF; CDR3 DNA: TGTGCCAGCAGCATAACAGGGGGTGGGACCCAGTACTTC
V gene: TRBV27; J gene: TRBJ1-1; clone size: once; D gene: TRBD1; CDR3 protein: CASSPYRGEGRPEAFF; CDR3 DNA: TGTGCCAGCAGTCCGTACAGGGGAGAAGGTAGGCCTGAAGCTTTCTTT
V gene: TRBV5-4; J gene: TRBJ2-1; clone size: NA; D gene: NA; CDR3 protein: CASSVYQGSSYNEQFF; CDR3 DNA: TGTGCCAGCAGCGTCTATCAGGGGAGTTCCTACAATGAGCAGTTCTTC
V gene: TRBV29-1; J gene: TRBJ1-2; clone size: NA; D gene: NA; CDR3 protein: CSVSRSRDTGYTF; CDR3 DNA: TGCAGCGTTTCTAGGTCTAGGGACACCGGCTACACCTTC
V gene: TRBV9; J gene: TRBJ2-1; clone size: NA; D gene: TRBD2; CDR3 protein: CASSASGGAKNEQFF; CDR3 DNA: TGTGCCAGCAGCGCTAGCGGGGGGGCGAAGAATGAGCAGTTCTTC
V gene: TRBV25-1; J gene: TRBJ1-2; clone size: NA; D gene: NA; CDR3 protein: CASSRFSYGYTF; CDR3 DNA: TGTGCCAGCAGTCGGTTCAGCTATGGCTACACCTTC
V gene: TRBV6-5; J gene: TRBJ1-2; clone size: once; D gene: TRBD1; CDR3 protein: CASLGTGYGYTF; CDR3 DNA: TGTGCCAGCCTTGGGACAGGCTATGGCTACACCTTC
V gene: TRBV20-1; J gene: TRBJ2-1; clone size: NA; D gene: NA; CDR3 protein: CSAFGGNEQFF; CDR3 DNA: TGCAGTGCTTTCGGCGGGAATGAGCAGTTCTTC
V gene: TRBV21-1; J gene: TRBJ2-2; clone size: NA; D gene: NA; CDR3 protein: CASSKNTGELFF; CDR3 DNA: TGTGCCAGCAGCAAAAACACCGGGGAGCTGTTTTTT
V gene: TRBV6-5; J gene: TRBJ1-6; clone size: NA; D gene: NA; CDR3 protein: CASSYDRAYNSPLHF; CDR3 DNA: TGTGCCAGCAGTTACGACAGAGCCTATAATTCACCCCTCCACTTT
V gene: TRBV7-8; J gene: TRBJ2-7; clone size: NA; D gene: TRBD1; CDR3 protein: CASSRLEGQGNYEQYF; CDR3 DNA: TGTGCCAGCAGCCGTCTTGAGGGACAGGGGAATTACGAGCAGTACTTC
V gene: TRBV24-1; J gene: TRBJ2-1; clone size: NA; D gene: TRBD1; CDR3 protein: CATSDLFLGQANVSYNEQFF; CDR3 DNA: TGTGCCACCAGTGATTTGTTCTTAGGACAGGCGAACGTCTCCTACAATGAGCAGTTCTTC
V gene: TRBV19; J gene: TRBJ1-1; clone size: NA; D gene: NA; CDR3 protein: CASYRARGATEAFF; CDR3 DNA: TGTGCCAGCTACCGGGCCCGGGGTGCCACTGAAGCTTTCTTT
V gene: TRBV7-3; J gene: TRBJ2-3; clone size: NA; D gene: TRBD2; CDR3 protein: CASSFDSGGFSDTQYF; CDR3 DNA: TGTGCCAGCAGCTTTGATAGCGGGGGGTTTTCAGATACGCAGTATTTT
V gene: TRBV9; J gene: TRBJ1-3; clone size: NA; D gene: NA; CDR3 protein: CASSVVDSPGGNTIYF; CDR3 DNA: TGTGCCAGCAGCGTAGTGGACAGCCCGGGAGGAAACACCATATATTTT
V gene: TRBV11-2; J gene: TRBJ1-4; clone size: once; D gene: NA; CDR3 protein: CASSPKPNEKLFF; CDR3 DNA: TGTGCCAGCAGTCCTAAGCCTAATGAAAAACTGTTTTTT
V gene: TRBV11-2; J gene: TRBJ1-4; clone size: NA; D gene: NA; CDR3 protein: CASSSRSKLFF; CDR3 DNA: TGTGCCAGCAGCTCGAGGAGCAAACTGTTTTTT
V gene: TRBV12-5; J gene: TRBJ2-1; clone size: NA; D gene: TRBD2; CDR3 protein: CASGLVMWGGDNEQFF; CDR3 DNA: TGTGCTAGTGGTTTGGTTATGTGGGGGGGTGACAATGAGCAGTTCTTC
V gene: TRBV6-1; J gene: TRBJ2-2; clone size: few; D gene: NA; CDR3 protein: CASSESALAGNTGELFF; CDR3 DNA: TGTGCCAGCAGTGAAAGTGCCCTCGCCGGAAACACCGGGGAGCTGTTTTTT
V gene: TRBV5-6; J gene: TRBJ1-1; clone size: NA; D gene: TRBD1; CDR3 protein: CASRPQGETEAFF; CDR3 DNA: TGTGCCAGCAGACCACAGGGGGAGACTGAAGCTTTCTTT
V gene: TRBV7-2; J gene: TRBJ2-3; clone size: NA; D gene: TRBD2; CDR3 protein: CASSLTSGADLTDTQYF; CDR3 DNA: TGTGCCAGCAGCTTGACTAGCGGGGCGGATCTCACAGATACGCAGTATTTT
V gene: TRBV4-1; J gene: TRBJ1-2; clone size: NA; D gene: NA; CDR3 protein: CASSQKGTEANYGYTF; CDR3 DNA: TGCGCCAGCAGCCAAAAAGGGACTGAAGCTAACTATGGCTACACCTTC
V gene: TRBV5-4; J gene: TRBJ2-5; clone size: NA; D gene: NA; CDR3 protein: CASLGGPQETQYF; CDR3 DNA: TGTGCCAGCTTAGGGGGGCCCCAAGAGACCCAGTACTTC
V gene: TRBV3-1/TRBV3-2; J gene: TRBJ2-7; clone size: NA; D gene: NA; CDR3 protein: CASSPGSYEQYF; CDR3 DNA: TGTGCCAGCAGCCCCGGGTCGTACGAGCAGTACTTC
V gene: TRBV7-6; J gene: TRBJ2-1; clone size: NA; D gene: NA; CDR3 protein: CASSLATSTHNEQFF; CDR3 DNA: TGTGCCAGCAGCTTAGCAACTAGTACACACAATGAGCAGTTCTTC
V gene: TRBV15; J gene: TRBJ1-1; clone size: few; D gene: TRBD1; CDR3 protein: CATVYRGRGRATEAFF; CDR3 DNA: TGTGCCACCGTTTACAGGGGGCGAGGGCGGGCCACTGAAGCTTTCTTT
V gene: TRBV3-1/TRBV3-2; J gene: TRBJ1-1; clone size: NA; D gene: TRBD1; CDR3 protein: CASSQGQFEAFF; CDR3 DNA: TGTGCCAGCAGCCAGGGACAGTTTGAAGCTTTCTTT
V gene: TRBV5-1; J gene: TRBJ2-1; clone size: once; D gene: TRBD1; CDR3 protein: CASSLSGTGRSNEQFF; CDR3 DNA: TGCGCCAGCAGCTTGTCCGGGACAGGGAGGTCCAATGAGCAGTTCTTC
V gene: TRBV6-4; J gene: TRBJ1-1; clone size: NA; D gene: TRBD1; CDR3 protein: CASRATGPGGEAFF; CDR3 DNA: TGTGCCAGCCGTGCGACAGGGCCCGGCGGAGAAGCTTTCTTT
V gene: TRBV6-2/TRBV6-3; J gene: TRBJ1-5; clone size: NA; D gene: NA; CDR3 protein: CASSLSYQGLGNQPQHF; CDR3 DNA: TGTGCCAGCAGTCTCTCATACCAGGGGTTGGGCAATCAGCCCCAGCATTTT
V gene: TRBV6-2/TRBV6-3; J gene: TRBJ1-1; clone size: NA; D gene: NA; CDR3 protein: CASSYESMNTEAFF; CDR3 DNA: TGTGCCAGCAGTTATGAGAGTATGAACACTGAAGCTTTCTTT
V gene: TRBV20-1; J gene: TRBJ1-5; clone size: few; D gene: NA; CDR3 protein: CSASLEVQHF; CDR3 DNA: TGCAGTGCTAGTCTAGAGGTCCAGCATTTT
V gene: TRBV5-1; J gene: TRBJ2-7; clone size: once; D gene: TRBD2; CDR3 protein: CASSLVPGGAPDEQYF; CDR3 DNA: TGCGCCAGCAGCTTGGTCCCCGGGGGGGCCCCTGATGAGCAGTACTTC
V gene: TRBV5-1; J gene: TRBJ1-5; clone size: NA; D gene: NA; CDR3 protein: CASSWGWGGIHQPQHF; CDR3 DNA: TGCGCCAGCAGCTGGGGCTGGGGAGGTATCCATCAGCCCCAGCATTTT
V gene: TRBV5-1; J gene: TRBJ2-5; clone size: few; D gene: NA; CDR3 protein: CASSFGTSRGETQYF; CDR3 DNA: TGCGCCAGCAGCTTTGGGACTTCGAGGGGAGAGACCCAGTACTTC
V gene: TRBV5-1; J gene: TRBJ2-1; clone size: NA; D gene: NA; CDR3 protein: CASSPGLAASKINEQFF; CDR3 DNA: TGCGCCAGCAGCCCCGGATTAGCGGCCTCGAAAATCAATGAGCAGTTCTTC